This record concerns one TCR beta chain sequence. These data belong to a study of blood T cell repertoires in COVID-19. Overall study context: The samples span acute and convalescent COVID-19 from the United States, Italy and Spain. The analysed material was cDNA or gDNA that came from T cells, B-cell-depleted T cells, or PBMCs.

Per the original methods: Nucleated cell number was recorded as an estimate derived from reference gene primer amplification. Using immunoSEQ multiplex PCR, the repertoire was profiled, and TCRdb retains in-frame clones only, with some absent. V, J and clone size derive from that table, while D and trimming were established from the DNA sequence. The table has 90,000 to 100,000 clones, over 80% seen once; the top ten hold 2%. The CDR3 runs to 16 residues. Germline V gene lookup returns CDR1 LNHDA and CDR2 SQIVND (reference sequence). With V trimmed by 4 bases and J by 5 bases, 10 bases remained unmatched.

This sequence was found in a man in his sixties or seventies with active or convalescent COVID-19. The sequencing input was peripheral blood. The V call is TRBV19, the J call TRBJ2-3; TRBD2 matches at 9 bases. The CDR3 here is CASSRVTGLAVDTQYF. In nucleotides, the CDR3 is TGTGCCAGTAGTAGGGTTACGGGACTAGCCGTAGATACGCAGTATTTT.